This T cell receptor (beta chain) was sequenced during a study of radiotherapy plus CTLA-4 blockade in lung cancer (dated by TCRdb to about 2018). Broadly, across the study: Among enrolled patients, under 20% had an objective response and roughly 31% reached disease control. Results the study describes overall, beyond this receptor: The strongest predictors of response were reported to be early dynamic shifts in blood T cell clones along with a rise in serum interferon-beta following radiation. After treatment with radiotherapy and ipilimumab, TCR clones that originated in tumors expanded in peripheral blood.

The germline V gene (reference sequence) yields MNHEY for CDR1 and SMNVEV for CDR2. The CDR3 has 15 amino acids, counting the end cysteine and phenylalanine. Kept here is only the CDR3 DNA, which spans 45 bases and is read in frame from base 1. Cut back by 0 bases and 5 bases, the V and J ends lie 11 bases apart. The study evaluated CTLA-4 blockade (ipilimumab) given together with focal radiation therapy in patients who had chemo-refractory metastatic non-small-cell lung cancer. Receptors were amplified or captured by the immunoSEQ multiplex PCR assay. Sourced from immuneACCESS, this table was stored by TCRdb with only in-frame sequences that have V and J called. A share of the clones is absent; for the studies checked, an unresolved V gene accounts for under half, and the remainder has no known explanation. Across this sample there are about 88,000 clones, with about two thirds seen only once. Jointly, the top ten make up more than 13% of the sample.

On this clone: Its antigen is currently not known. No per-base quality is available; no much larger clone lies one base away.

Sample: peripheral blood, taken from a patient treated with radiotherapy plus ipilimumab. The receptor chain draws on TRBV27 and TRBJ1-3; the D gene is perhaps TRBD1, from 6 matching bases. The origin of this receptor is a human donor with non-small cell lung cancer that progressed on radiotherapy plus ipilimumab. The CDR3 protein sequence reads: CASSLSGGGRNTIYF. The nucleotide sequence reads as follows: TGTGCCAGCAGTTTATCGGGGGGCGGGAGAAACACCATATATTTT.